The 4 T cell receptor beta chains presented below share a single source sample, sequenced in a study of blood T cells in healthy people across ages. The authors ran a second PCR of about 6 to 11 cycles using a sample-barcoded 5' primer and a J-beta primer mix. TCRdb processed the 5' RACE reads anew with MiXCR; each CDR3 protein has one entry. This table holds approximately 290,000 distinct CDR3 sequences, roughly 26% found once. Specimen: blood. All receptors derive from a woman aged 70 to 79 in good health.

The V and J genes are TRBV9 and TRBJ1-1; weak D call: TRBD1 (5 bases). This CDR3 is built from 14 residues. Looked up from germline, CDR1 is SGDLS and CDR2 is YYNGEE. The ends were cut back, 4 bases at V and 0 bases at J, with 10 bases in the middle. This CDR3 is CASSPQTVNTEAFF. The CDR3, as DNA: TGTGCCAGCAGCCCTCAGACAGTGAACACTGAAGCTTTCTTT.

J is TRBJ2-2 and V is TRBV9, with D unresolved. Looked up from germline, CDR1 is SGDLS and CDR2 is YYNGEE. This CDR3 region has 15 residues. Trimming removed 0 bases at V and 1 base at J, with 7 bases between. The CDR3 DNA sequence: TGTGCCAGCAGCGTAGCGGCTAGGAACACCGGGGAGCTGTTTTTT. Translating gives CASSVAARNTGELFF.

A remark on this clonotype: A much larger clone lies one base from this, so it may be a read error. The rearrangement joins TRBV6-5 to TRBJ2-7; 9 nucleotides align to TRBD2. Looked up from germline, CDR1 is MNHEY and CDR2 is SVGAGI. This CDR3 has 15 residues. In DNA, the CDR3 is TGTACCAGCAGTTCTATAGCGGGAGCTTTGCACGAGCAGTACTTC. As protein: CTSSSIAGALHEQYF.

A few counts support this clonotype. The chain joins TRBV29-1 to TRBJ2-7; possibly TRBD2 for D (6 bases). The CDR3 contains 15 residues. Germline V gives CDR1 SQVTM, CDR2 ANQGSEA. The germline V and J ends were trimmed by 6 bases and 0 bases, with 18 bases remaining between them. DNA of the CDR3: TGCAGCGTGGCCTCCCCGGGGGTCAGCTCCTACGAGCAGTACTTC. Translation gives CSVASPGVSSYEQYF.